These 17 T cell receptor beta chains share one sample of origin, sequenced in a study of blood T cell repertoires in COVID-19 (dated by TCRdb to about 2020). The library relied on the immunoSEQ multiplex PCR assay. This immuneACCESS table, as held by TCRdb, lists in-frame sequences with V and J called but not all clones. Of the missing ones, under half trace to an unresolved V gene in checked studies; the others have no known cause. The sample table shows about 110,000 clones, and 88% are seen once. Of the sample, less than 2.5% is held by the ten largest clones. Sequencing was done on a sample of peripheral blood. These receptors were collected from a human donor in a cohort sampled during active COVID-19.

CDR3 nucleotide sequence: TGCGCCAGCAGCCAACTATATACCTTATCGAATGAGCAGTTCTTC. Protein sequence: CASSQLYTLSNEQFF. The rearrangement links TRBV4-1 to TRBJ2-1; D ambiguous. The germline V gene has CDR1 MGHRA and CDR2 YSYEKL. This CDR3 spans 15 amino acids. V was cut by 2 bases and J by 7 bases, with 15 bases left in between.

This sequence joins TRBV5-8 and TRBJ2-1; 8 bases align to TRBD2. The V segment lost 0 bases and the J segment 5 bases; nucleotides outside the gene matches: 4. The germline gives CDR1 SGHTS, CDR2 YDEGEE. This CDR3 comprises 15 residues. The DNA for the CDR3 is TGTGCCAGCAGCTTGGAACTAGCGGTTAACAATGAGCAGTTCTTC. It specifies CASSLELAVNNEQFF.

V and J are TRBV30 and TRBJ1-5; D unclear. Germline values: CDR1 GTSNPN, CDR2 SVGIG (reference sequence). Between the trimmed V and J ends, which lost 1 base and 2 bases, there was a span of 15 bases. This CDR3 has 16 amino acids. CDR3 sequence reads: CAWSGPSVAGNQPQHF. CDR3 coding DNA: TGTGCCTGGAGTGGTCCATCAGTGGCGGGCAATCAGCCCCAGCATTTT.

The V and J genes are TRBV7-3 and TRBJ2-2, with TRBD1 matching over 7 bases. From germline, CDR1 is SGHTA and CDR2 FQGTGA. V was clipped by 6 bases and J by 1 base; unmatched bases: 2. This CDR3 is built from 14 residues. This CDR3 is CASRWTGNTGELFF. Here the CDR3 DNA reads TGTGCCAGCAGGTGGACAGGGAACACCGGGGAGCTGTTTTTT.

The chain combines TRBV6-6 with TRBJ1-6, with D unresolved. Germline lookup yields CDR1 MNHNY and CDR2 SVGAGI (reference sequence). With 8 bases removed from V and 10 bases from J, the gap between germline ends came to 12 bases. CDR3 length equals 12 residues. This CDR3 is CASSEGASPLHF. The DNA for the CDR3 is TGTGCCAGCTCTGAGGGCGCCTCACCCCTCCACTTT.

CDR3 nucleotides: TGTGCCAGCAGCCTGCCTGCGGCGGGGCAAGAGACCCAGTACTTC. Its protein product is CASSLPAAGQETQYF. The chain uses TRBV5-8 and TRBJ2-5; tentative D call: TRBD2 (6 bases). CDR1 and CDR2 (germline): SGHTS, YDEGEE. The CDR3 is 15 amino acids. V lost 4 bases to trimming and J lost 2 bases, with 15 bases between them.

This clone was counted a few times. V and J are TRBV18 and TRBJ2-7, with 8 bases fitting TRBD1. CDR3 length: 15 residues. J was trimmed by 4 bases and V by 2 bases; bases with no gene match: 7. Germline assignment: CDR1 KGHSH and CDR2 LQKENI. The CDR3 DNA is TGTGCCAGCTCACCAACCCCCACAGGGGGATACGAGCAGTACTTC. Encoded protein: CASSPTPTGGYEQYF. Variable domain in full (rest from reference TRBV18 and TRBJ2-7): NAGVMQNPRHLVRRRGQEARLRCSPMKGHSHVYWYRQLPEEGLKFMVYLQKENIIDESGMPKERFSAEFPKEGPSILRIQQVVRGDSAAYFCASSPTPTGGYEQYFGPGTRLTVT.

This chain links TRBV5-8 with TRBJ2-3, with D possibly being TRBD1 (6 bases). Germline CDR1 reads SGHTS; CDR2 reads YDEGEE. The CDR3 is 12 residues long. V was trimmed by 4 bases and J by 4 bases, leaving 7 bases between them. This chain's CDR3 is CASSHRADTQYF. The DNA of the CDR3 is TGTGCCAGCAGCCACAGGGCAGATACGCAGTATTTT.

The chain joins TRBV12-3 or TRBV12-4 to TRBJ2-1; D may be TRBD1 (5 bases). Trimming left V 7 bases short and J 5 bases short, with 12 bases between. The CDR3 totals 13 residues. CDR3 protein: CASNSLGDNEQFF. The CDR3 nucleotides are TGTGCCAGCAACTCCCTAGGGGACAATGAGCAGTTCTTC.

The table lists this clone with a few counts. The chain combines TRBV11-2 with TRBJ2-7, with D unclear. This CDR3 is 12 amino acids long. CDR1 is SGHAT, CDR2 FQNNGV, per germline. Trimming stripped 1 base from V and 4 bases from J, with 5 bases between. The CDR3 is CASSLARYEQYF. CDR3 nucleotides: TGTGCCAGCAGCTTAGCCCGTTACGAGCAGTACTTC.

The chain links TRBV18 to TRBJ2-6; weak D call: TRBD2 (5 bases). V lost 3 bases, J lost 0 bases, and 9 bases lay in between. The CDR3 runs to 16 residues. Germline assignment: CDR1 KGHSH and CDR2 LQKENI. The CDR3 sequence is CASSPPGSSGANVLTF. CDR3 DNA sequence: TGTGCCAGCTCACCCCCGGGGAGCTCTGGGGCCAACGTCCTGACTTTC.

V is TRBV19 and J is TRBJ2-7; TRBD2 agrees at 7 bases. The CDR3 loop spans 16 amino acids. Germline loops: CDR1 LNHDA, CDR2 SQIVND (reference sequence). The junction had 10 bases not matched to a gene; V was cut back by 3 bases and J by 2 bases. The CDR3 here is CASSMISGGRPYEQYF. In DNA form, the CDR3 reads TGTGCCAGTAGTATGATCTCCGGCGGGAGACCCTACGAGCAGTACTTC.

The J gene is TRBJ1-4, the V gene TRBV29-1; TRBD1 aligns across 9 bases. V was clipped by 0 bases and J by 8 bases; unmatched bases: 4. Germline CDR1 and CDR2: SQVTM and ANQGSEA. The CDR3 is 14 residues long. The chain's CDR3 is CSVEEGQGGEKLFF. In DNA form, the CDR3 reads TGCAGCGTTGAAGAGGGACAGGGAGGAGAAAAACTGTTTTTT.

The chain carries TRBV5-1 and TRBJ2-7; 9 bases agree with TRBD1. With V trimmed by 3 bases and J by 6 bases, 4 bases remained unmatched. Germline CDR1 SGHRS, CDR2 YFSETQ. The CDR3 covers 13 residues. For the CDR3, the DNA is TGCGCCAGCAGCTCGGGACAGGGCCTCGAGCAGTACTTC. Amino acids: CASSSGQGLEQYF.

V and J are TRBV30 and TRBJ2-1, with TRBD2 matching over 12 bases. The V gene end was trimmed by 0 bases and the J gene end by 6 bases; junction bases not matched to a gene: 6. CDR1 and CDR2 (germline): GTSNPN, SVGIG (reference sequence). The CDR3 runs to 16 residues. The CDR3 reads CAWSVPLAGGSNEQFF. The DNA for the CDR3 is TGTGCCTGGAGTGTTCCCCTAGCGGGAGGGTCCAATGAGCAGTTCTTC.

This clone was picked up a small number of times. The chain joins TRBV6-6 to TRBJ1-6; D is unresolved. The CDR3 spans 13 residues. Deletions cut 7 bases from V and 5 bases from J, with 9 bases between. The germline V gene encodes CDR1 MNHNY and CDR2 SVGAGI (reference sequence). The CDR3 loop is CASTTQDNSPLHF. CDR3 nucleotides: TGTGCCAGCACCACCCAGGATAATTCACCCCTCCACTTT.

The CDR3 coding sequence is TGTGCCTGGAGTGTAACAGGGGCGGGCAATCAGCCCCAGCATTTT. It is translated as CAWSVTGAGNQPQHF. J is TRBJ1-5 and V is TRBV30; 7 nucleotides agree with TRBD1. With V trimmed by 0 bases and J by 2 bases, 4 bases remained unmatched. CDR1 and CDR2 from the germline V gene are GTSNPN and SVGIG (reference sequence). This CDR3 comprises 15 residues.